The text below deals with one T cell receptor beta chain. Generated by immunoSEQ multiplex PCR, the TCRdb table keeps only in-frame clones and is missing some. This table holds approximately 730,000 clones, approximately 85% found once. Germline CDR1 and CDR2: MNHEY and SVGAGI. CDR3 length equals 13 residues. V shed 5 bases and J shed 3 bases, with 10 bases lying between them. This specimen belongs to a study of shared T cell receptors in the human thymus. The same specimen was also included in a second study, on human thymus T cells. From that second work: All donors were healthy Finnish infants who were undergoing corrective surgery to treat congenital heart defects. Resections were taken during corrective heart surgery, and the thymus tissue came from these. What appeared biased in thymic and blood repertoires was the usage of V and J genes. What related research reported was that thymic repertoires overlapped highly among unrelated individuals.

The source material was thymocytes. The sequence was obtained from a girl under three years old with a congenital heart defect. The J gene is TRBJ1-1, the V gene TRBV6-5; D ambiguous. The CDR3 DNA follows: TGTGCCAGCAGTGACTGGCAGGACACTGAAGCTTTCTTT. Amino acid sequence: CASSDWQDTEAFF.